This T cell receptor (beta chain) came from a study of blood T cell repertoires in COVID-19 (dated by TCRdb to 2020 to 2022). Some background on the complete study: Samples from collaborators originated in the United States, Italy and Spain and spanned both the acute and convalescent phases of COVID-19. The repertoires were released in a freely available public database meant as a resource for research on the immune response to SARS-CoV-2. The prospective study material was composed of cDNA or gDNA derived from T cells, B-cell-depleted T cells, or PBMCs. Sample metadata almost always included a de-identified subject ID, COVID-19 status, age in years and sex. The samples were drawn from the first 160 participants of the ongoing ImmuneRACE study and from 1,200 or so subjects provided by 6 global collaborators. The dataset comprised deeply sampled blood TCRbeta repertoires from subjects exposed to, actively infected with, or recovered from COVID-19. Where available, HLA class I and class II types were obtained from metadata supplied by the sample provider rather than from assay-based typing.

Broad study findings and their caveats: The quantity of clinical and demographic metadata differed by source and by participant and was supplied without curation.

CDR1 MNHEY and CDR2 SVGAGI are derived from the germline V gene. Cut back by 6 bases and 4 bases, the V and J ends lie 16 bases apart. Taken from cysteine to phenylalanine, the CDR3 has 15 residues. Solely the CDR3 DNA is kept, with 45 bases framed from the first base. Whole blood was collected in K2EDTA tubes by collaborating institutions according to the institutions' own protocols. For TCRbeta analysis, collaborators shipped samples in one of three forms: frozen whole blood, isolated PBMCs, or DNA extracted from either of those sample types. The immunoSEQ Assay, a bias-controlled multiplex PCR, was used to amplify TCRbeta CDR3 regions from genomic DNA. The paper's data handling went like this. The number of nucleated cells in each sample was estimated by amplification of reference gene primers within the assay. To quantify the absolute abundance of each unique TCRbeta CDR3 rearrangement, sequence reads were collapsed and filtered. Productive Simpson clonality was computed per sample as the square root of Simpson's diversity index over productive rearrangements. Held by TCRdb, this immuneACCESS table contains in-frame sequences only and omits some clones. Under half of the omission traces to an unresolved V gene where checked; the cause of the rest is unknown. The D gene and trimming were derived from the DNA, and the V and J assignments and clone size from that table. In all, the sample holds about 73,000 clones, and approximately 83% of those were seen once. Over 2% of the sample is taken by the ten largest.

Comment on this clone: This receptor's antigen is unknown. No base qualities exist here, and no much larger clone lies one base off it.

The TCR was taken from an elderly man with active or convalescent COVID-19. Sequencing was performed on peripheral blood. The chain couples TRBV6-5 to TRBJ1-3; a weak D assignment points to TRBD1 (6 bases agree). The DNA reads TGTGCCAGCAGCCTGGACAGAGGGACGGGAAACACCATATATTTT. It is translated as CASSLDRGTGNTIYF.